A selection of T cell receptor beta chains follows, all from one sample in a study of Ad26.COV2.S vaccination and SARS-CoV-2 variants. The repertoire was sequenced with immunoSEQ multiplex PCR; TCRdb's copy has only in-frame clones and lacks some. In the table there are 300,000 to 350,000 clones, 75% to 90% of which are singletons. Sequencing used peripheral blood, obtained in a trial of Ad26.COV2.S vaccine versus placebo. Source of these receptors: a person aged 18-65 years who received the Ad26.COV2.S COVID-19 vaccine or a placebo. CDR3s include the opening cysteine and the closing phenylalanine or tryptophan. The D gene is left open where the match is weak. Clone size is given for some rows only: seen once, a few or many times, or a class if the clone is expanded.

d_call: TRBD2
j_call: TRBJ2-7
v_call: TRBV5-1
clone_size: NA
cdr3_aa: CASSPGAGAYEQYF
cdr3_nt: TGCGCCAGCAGCCCCGGGGCGGGGGCCTACGAGCAGTACTTC

d_call: NA
j_call: TRBJ2-7
v_call: TRBV7-2
clone_size: NA
cdr3_aa: CASSLPGAQEVDEQYF
cdr3_nt: TGTGCCAGCAGCCTGCCTGGGGCACAGGAAGTCGACGAGCAGTACTTC

d_call: TRBD1
j_call: TRBJ2-5
v_call: TRBV24-1
clone_size: NA
cdr3_aa: CATTGGSQETQYF
cdr3_nt: TGTGCCACCACAGGGGGCTCCCAAGAGACCCAGTACTTC

d_call: TRBD1
j_call: TRBJ1-6
v_call: TRBV27
clone_size: few
cdr3_aa: CASTMRPGGSRDSPLHF
cdr3_nt: TGTGCCAGCACTATGAGGCCAGGGGGCTCCCGGGATTCACCCCTCCACTTT

d_call: TRBD2
j_call: TRBJ2-1
v_call: TRBV5-1
clone_size: NA
cdr3_aa: CASTPWTSGGTYNEQFF
cdr3_nt: TGCGCCAGCACCCCATGGACTAGCGGGGGGACCTACAATGAGCAGTTCTTC

d_call: NA
j_call: TRBJ2-5
v_call: TRBV28
clone_size: few
cdr3_aa: CASSLSSPETQYF
cdr3_nt: TGTGCCAGCAGTTTGTCCTCCCCGGAGACCCAGTACTTC

d_call: NA
j_call: TRBJ1-2
v_call: TRBV7-8
clone_size: NA
cdr3_aa: CASSPPGPTYGYTF
cdr3_nt: TGTGCCAGCAGCCCCCCGGGACCGACCTATGGCTACACCTTC

d_call: NA
j_call: TRBJ1-1
v_call: TRBV3-1/TRBV3-2
clone_size: NA
cdr3_aa: CASSQEHRDTEAFF
cdr3_nt: TGTGCCAGCAGCCAGGAGCACAGGGACACTGAAGCTTTCTTT

d_call: NA
j_call: TRBJ2-1
v_call: TRBV5-1
clone_size: NA
cdr3_aa: CASSGSSYNEQFF
cdr3_nt: TGCGCCAGCAGCGGAAGCTCCTACAATGAGCAGTTCTTC

d_call: TRBD2
j_call: TRBJ2-2
v_call: TRBV4-1
clone_size: NA
cdr3_aa: CASRTSGLAGAELFF
cdr3_nt: TGCGCCAGCAGGACCTCGGGACTAGCGGGGGCGGAGCTGTTTTTT

d_call: NA
j_call: TRBJ1-2
v_call: TRBV11-3
clone_size: NA
cdr3_aa: CASSLHSRRERGYTF
cdr3_nt: TGTGCCAGCAGCTTACATTCCAGGAGAGAGCGCGGCTACACCTTC

d_call: NA
j_call: TRBJ2-1
v_call: TRBV7-3
clone_size: NA
cdr3_aa: CASSFQQSSYNEQFF
cdr3_nt: TGTGCCAGCAGCTTTCAGCAGAGCTCCTACAATGAGCAGTTCTTC

d_call: TRBD2
j_call: TRBJ2-1
v_call: TRBV7-8
clone_size: once
cdr3_aa: CASRDRGQRGRSYNEQFF
cdr3_nt: TGTGCCAGCAGGGATAGGGGCCAGCGGGGGCGCTCCTACAATGAGCAGTTCTTC

d_call: NA
j_call: TRBJ1-2
v_call: TRBV19
clone_size: NA
cdr3_aa: CASIGPGDFNYGYTF
cdr3_nt: TGTGCCAGTATCGGGCCAGGCGATTTTAACTATGGCTACACCTTC

d_call: TRBD1
j_call: TRBJ2-2
v_call: TRBV6-2/TRBV6-3
clone_size: NA
cdr3_aa: CASSPWTGDNTGELFF
cdr3_nt: TGTGCCAGCAGTCCCTGGACAGGGGACAACACCGGGGAGCTGTTTTTT

d_call: NA
j_call: TRBJ2-1
v_call: TRBV5-1
clone_size: NA
cdr3_aa: CASSLTSTNEQFF
cdr3_nt: TGCGCCAGCAGCTTAACTAGTACGAATGAGCAGTTCTTC

d_call: NA
j_call: TRBJ2-7
v_call: TRBV7-6
clone_size: NA
cdr3_aa: CASSRGLRQDNYHEQYF
cdr3_nt: TGTGCCAGCAGCCGCGGACTTCGACAGGACAACTACCACGAGCAGTACTTC

d_call: NA
j_call: TRBJ1-5
v_call: TRBV28
clone_size: NA
cdr3_aa: CASRLWANQPQHF
cdr3_nt: TGTGCCAGCCGGTTATGGGCCAATCAGCCCCAGCATTTT

d_call: NA
j_call: TRBJ2-7
v_call: TRBV6-2/TRBV6-3
clone_size: NA
cdr3_aa: CASSREAYYEQYF
cdr3_nt: TGTGCCAGCAGTAGGGAAGCCTACTACGAGCAGTACTTC

d_call: NA
j_call: TRBJ2-3
v_call: TRBV7-9
clone_size: once
cdr3_aa: CASSWNWSGTDTQYF
cdr3_nt: TGTGCCAGCAGCTGGAATTGGAGCGGCACAGATACGCAGTATTTT

d_call: NA
j_call: TRBJ2-2
v_call: TRBV28
clone_size: NA
cdr3_aa: CASSTPDRSVTGELFF
cdr3_nt: TGTGCCAGCAGTACACCGGACAGATCGGTGACCGGGGAGCTGTTTTTT

d_call: NA
j_call: TRBJ1-2
v_call: TRBV28
clone_size: NA
cdr3_aa: CASSSKVGHGYTF
cdr3_nt: TGTGCCAGCAGTTCGAAAGTGGGGCACGGCTACACCTTC

d_call: TRBD2
j_call: TRBJ2-5
v_call: TRBV4-1
clone_size: once
cdr3_aa: CASSQGLAGSQETQYF
cdr3_nt: TGCGCCAGCAGCCAAGGACTAGCGGGCAGCCAAGAGACCCAGTACTTC